Listed below are T cell receptor beta chains from one sample, sequenced in a study of T cells in Graves' hyperthyroidism and ophthalmopathy. TCRdb passed the multiplex PCR reads through MiXCR, listing each CDR3 protein once. The sample carries about 840,000 distinct CDR3 sequences, roughly 37% recorded once. The sequenced sample was blood. Receptors were obtained from a man between 18 and 35 years old with Graves' hyperthyroidism. CDR3s leave out the opening cysteine and the closing phenylalanine or tryptophan.

length	V	J	CDR3
12	TRBV7-2	TRBJ2-5	ASSFGAYNQPQY
11	TRBV6-4	TRBJ2-3	ASSDAGEATQY
12	TRBV20-1	TRBJ2-5	SARDHDRGEAQY
11	TRBV12-3/TRBV12-4	TRBJ1-2	ASSLGFERGYT
13	TRBV9	TRBJ2-3	ASSASGGYTDTQY
13	TRBV5-6	TRBJ1-2	ASSLGDRGNYGYT
14	TRBV4-3	TRBJ2-6	ASSQDRDSGANVLT
12	TRBV2	TRBJ1-5	ASSATGSNQPQH
11	TRBV25-1	TRBJ2-7	ASSEDRVHEQY
14	TRBV7-2	TRBJ2-6	ASSLGRGSGANVLT
15	TRBV12-3/TRBV12-4	TRBJ1-1	ASRASYSGTANTEAF
12	TRBV15	TRBJ2-7	ATSSEPNLHEQY
12	TRBV10-3	TRBJ1-2	AISGTGDNYGYT
12	TRBV19	TRBJ1-4	ASSIQDGNEKLF
12	TRBV10-3	TRBJ1-2	AISAGTGTYGYT
14	TRBV7-8	TRBJ1-5	ASSASGGESNQPQH
10	TRBV20-1	TRBJ1-1	SAILIHTEAF
12	TRBV29-1	TRBJ2-2	SVRVAIWIGELF
12	TRBV7-8	TRBJ2-7	ASSQGDTSYEKY
12	TRBV3-1	TRBJ1-1	ASSHRTGNTEAF
15	TRBV7-7	TRBJ2-5	ASSLGGTSGSGETQY
13	TRBV4-1	TRBJ1-2	ASSHLGQGNYDYT
12	TRBV7-9	TRBJ2-2	ASSLTSGAGELF